This record looks at one TCR beta chain sequence and its context. The read ends 3 residues shy of where the CDR3 ends; the end is completed using the germline J gene. This entry belongs to a study of T cells in women clearing cervical HPV infection. The CDR3 spans 15 residues. In germline, CDR1 is SGHDT, CDR2 YYEEEE. V shed 3 bases, J shed 3 bases, and the junction held 6 bases outside the gene matches. Repertoires were generated with immunoSEQ multiplex PCR, while TCRdb's copy carries only in-frame clones and drops some. This sample contains tens of thousands of clones. The chain recombines TRBV5-6 with TRBJ2-1, with 7 positions matching TRBD1. The sequence derives from a woman between 18 and 75 years old with a cervical HPV16 infection that either progressed to CIN3+ or cleared (not recorded which). Sequencing was carried out using blood buffy coat. This CDR3 is CASSWTGTDYNEQFF. The CDR3 DNA, read in part, is TGTGCCAGCAGCTGGACAGGAACCGACTACAATGAG.